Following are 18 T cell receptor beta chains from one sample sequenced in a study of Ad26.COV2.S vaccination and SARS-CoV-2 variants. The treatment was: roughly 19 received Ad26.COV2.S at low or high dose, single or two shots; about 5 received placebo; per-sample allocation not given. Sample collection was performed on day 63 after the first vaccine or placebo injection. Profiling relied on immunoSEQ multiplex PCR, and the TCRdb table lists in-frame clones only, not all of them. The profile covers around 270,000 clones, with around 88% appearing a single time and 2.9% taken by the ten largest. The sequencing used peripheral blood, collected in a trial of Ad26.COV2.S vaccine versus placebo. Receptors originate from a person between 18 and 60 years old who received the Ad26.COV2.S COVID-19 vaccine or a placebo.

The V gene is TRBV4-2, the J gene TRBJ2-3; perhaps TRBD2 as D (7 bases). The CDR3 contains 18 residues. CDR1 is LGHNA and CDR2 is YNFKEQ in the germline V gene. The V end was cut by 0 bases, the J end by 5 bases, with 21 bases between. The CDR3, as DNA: TGTGCCAGCAGCCAAGACCCGTTGGGGGGGGGCTGGAAAGATACGCAGTATTTT. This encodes CASSQDPLGGGWKDTQYF.

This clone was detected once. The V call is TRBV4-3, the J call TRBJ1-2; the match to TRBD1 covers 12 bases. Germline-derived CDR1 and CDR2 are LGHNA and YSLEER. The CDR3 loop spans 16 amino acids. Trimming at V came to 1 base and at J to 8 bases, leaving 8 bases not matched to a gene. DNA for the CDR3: TGCGCCAGCAGCCAAGGACTAGCCGGGACAGGGGGCGGCTACACCTTC. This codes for CASSQGLAGTGGGYTF.

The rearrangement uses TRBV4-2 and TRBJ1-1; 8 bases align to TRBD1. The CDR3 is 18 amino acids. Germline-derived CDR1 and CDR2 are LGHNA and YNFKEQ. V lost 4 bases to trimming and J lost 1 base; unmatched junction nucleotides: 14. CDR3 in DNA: TGTGCCAGCAGCCCGTCCTTAGACAGGGGAAGAGGGAACACTGAAGCTTTCTTT. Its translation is CASSPSLDRGRGNTEAFF.

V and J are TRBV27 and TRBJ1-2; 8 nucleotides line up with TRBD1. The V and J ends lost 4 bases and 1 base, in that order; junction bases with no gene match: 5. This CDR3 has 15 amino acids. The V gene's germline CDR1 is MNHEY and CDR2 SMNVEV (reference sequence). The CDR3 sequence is CASSSDRGGNYGYTF. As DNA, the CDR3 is TGTGCCAGCAGTTCCGACAGGGGTGGTAACTATGGCTACACCTTC.

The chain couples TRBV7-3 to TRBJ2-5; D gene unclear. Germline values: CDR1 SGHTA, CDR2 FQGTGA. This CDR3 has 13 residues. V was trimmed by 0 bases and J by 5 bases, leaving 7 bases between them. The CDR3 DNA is TGTGCCAGCAGCTTAACGGCTTGGGAGACCCAGTACTTC. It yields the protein CASSLTAWETQYF.

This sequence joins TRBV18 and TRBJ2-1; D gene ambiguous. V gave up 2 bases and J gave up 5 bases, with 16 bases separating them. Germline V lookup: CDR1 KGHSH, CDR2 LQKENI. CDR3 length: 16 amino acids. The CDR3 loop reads CASSPIYPTGHNEQFF. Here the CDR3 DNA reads TGTGCCAGCTCACCAATTTACCCGACTGGACACAATGAGCAGTTCTTC.

CDR3 bases: TGTGCCAGCAGTTACTCGACAGGGGGCTACGAGCAGTACGTC. Its protein is CASSYSTGGYEQYV. V usage is TRBV6-2 or TRBV6-3 and J usage is TRBJ2-7; TRBD1 aligns across 9 bases. The CDR3 has 14 amino acids. The V gene's germline CDR1 is MNHEY and CDR2 SVGEGT. V lost 0 bases to trimming and J lost 3 bases; unmatched junction nucleotides: 0.

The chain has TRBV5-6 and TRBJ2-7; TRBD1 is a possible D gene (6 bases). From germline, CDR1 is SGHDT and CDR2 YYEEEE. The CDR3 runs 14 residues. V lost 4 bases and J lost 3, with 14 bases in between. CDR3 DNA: TGTGCCAGCAGCACTCGACAGGTTTACTACGAGCAGTACGTC. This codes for CASSTRQVYYEQYV.

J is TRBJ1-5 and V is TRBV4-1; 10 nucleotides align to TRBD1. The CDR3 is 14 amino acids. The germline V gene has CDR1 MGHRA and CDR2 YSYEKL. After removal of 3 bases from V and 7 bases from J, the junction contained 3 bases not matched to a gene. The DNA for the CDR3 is TGCGCCAGCAGCCAGGGACAGGGGAGACAGCCCCAGCATTTT. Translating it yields CASSQGQGRQPQHF.

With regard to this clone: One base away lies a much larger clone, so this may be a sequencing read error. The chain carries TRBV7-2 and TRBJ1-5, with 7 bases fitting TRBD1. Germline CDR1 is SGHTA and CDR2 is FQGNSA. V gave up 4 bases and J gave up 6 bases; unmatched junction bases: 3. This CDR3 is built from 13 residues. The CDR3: CASSSDRFQPQHF. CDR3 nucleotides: TGTGCCAGCAGCTCGGACAGGTTTCAGCCCCAGCATTTT. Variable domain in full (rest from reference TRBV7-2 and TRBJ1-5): GAGVSQSPSNKVTEKGKDVELRCDPISGHTALYWYRQSLGQGLEFLIYFQGNSAPDKSGLPSDRFSAERTGGSVSTLTIQRTQQEDSAVYLCASSSDRFQPQHFGDGTRLSIL.

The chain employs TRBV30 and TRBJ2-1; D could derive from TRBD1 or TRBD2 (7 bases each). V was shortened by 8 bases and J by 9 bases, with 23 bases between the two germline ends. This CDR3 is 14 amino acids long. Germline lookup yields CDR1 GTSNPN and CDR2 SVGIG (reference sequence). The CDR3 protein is CALQGGRYQGEQFF. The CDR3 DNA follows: TGTGCCCTGCAGGGGGGGAGGTATCAAGGTGAGCAGTTCTTC. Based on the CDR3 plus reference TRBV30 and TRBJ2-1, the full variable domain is SQTIHQWPATLVQPVGSPLSLECTVEGTSNPNLYWYRQAAGRGLQLLFYSVGIGQISSEVPQNLSASRPQDRQFILSSKKLLLSDSGFYLCALQGGRYQGEQFFGPGTRLTVL.

In nucleotides, the CDR3 is TGTGCCAGCAGCACACGGTCGTTAGAGCAGTTCTTC. This gives the protein CASSTRSLEQFF. This chain joins TRBV7-9 and TRBJ2-1, with D unclear. The CDR3 has 12 amino acids. V was trimmed by 5 bases and J by 10 bases, leaving 12 bases between them. Germline CDR1 SEHNR, CDR2 FQNEAQ (reference sequence).

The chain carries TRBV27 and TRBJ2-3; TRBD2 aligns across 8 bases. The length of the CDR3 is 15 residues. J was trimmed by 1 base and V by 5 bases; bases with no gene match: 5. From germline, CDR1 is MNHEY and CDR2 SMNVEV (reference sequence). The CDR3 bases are TGTGCCAGCAGTCCCCCCGGGGGGGGCACAGATACGCAGTATTTT. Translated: CASSPPGGGTDTQYF.

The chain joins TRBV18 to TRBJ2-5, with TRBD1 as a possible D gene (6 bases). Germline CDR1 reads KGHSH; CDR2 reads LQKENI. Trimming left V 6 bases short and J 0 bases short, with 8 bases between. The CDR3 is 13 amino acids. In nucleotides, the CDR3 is TGTGCCAGCTCGCAGGGGTACCAAGAGACCCAGTACTTC. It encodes CASSQGYQETQYF. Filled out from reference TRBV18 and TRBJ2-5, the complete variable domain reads NAGVMQNPRHLVRRRGQEARLRCSPMKGHSHVYWYRQLPEEGLKFMVYLQKENIIDESGMPKERFSAEFPKEGPSILRIQQVVRGDSAAYFCASSQGYQETQYFGPGTRLLVL.

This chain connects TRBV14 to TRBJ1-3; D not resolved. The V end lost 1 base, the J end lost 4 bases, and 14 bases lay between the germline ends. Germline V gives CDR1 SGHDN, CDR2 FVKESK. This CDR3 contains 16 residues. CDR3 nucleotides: TGTGCCAGCAGCCAAGGAAGCTGGTTTCAGGGAAACACCATATATTTT. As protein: CASSQGSWFQGNTIYF.

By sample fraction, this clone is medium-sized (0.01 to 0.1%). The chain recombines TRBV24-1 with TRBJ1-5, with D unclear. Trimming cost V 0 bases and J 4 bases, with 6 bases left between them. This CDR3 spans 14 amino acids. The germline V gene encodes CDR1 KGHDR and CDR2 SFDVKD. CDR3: CATSDLSINQPQHF. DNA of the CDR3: TGTGCCACCAGTGATTTGTCTATTAATCAGCCCCAGCATTTT.

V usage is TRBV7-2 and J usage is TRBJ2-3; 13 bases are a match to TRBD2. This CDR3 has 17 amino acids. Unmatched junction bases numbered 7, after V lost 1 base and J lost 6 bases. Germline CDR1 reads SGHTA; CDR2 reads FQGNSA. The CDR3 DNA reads TGTGCCAGCAGCTTAGGAACTAGCGGGGGGGCCACCGATACGCAGTATTTT. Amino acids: CASSLGTSGGATDTQYF.

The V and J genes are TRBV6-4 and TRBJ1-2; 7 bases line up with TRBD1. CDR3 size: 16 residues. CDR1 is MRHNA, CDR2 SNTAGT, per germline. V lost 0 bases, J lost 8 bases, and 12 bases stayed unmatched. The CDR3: CASSDSNVRQGDGYTF. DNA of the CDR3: TGTGCCAGCAGTGACTCGAACGTGAGACAGGGTGACGGCTACACCTTC.